This TCR beta chain appears in the sequencing data of a study of OX40 agonist ivuxolimab in advanced cancers. About the study: Patients received the agonistic anti-OX40 (CD134) antibody ivuxolimab. Study results and caveats: Clonal expansion by week 6 occurred in CD4+ and CD8+ blood T cells (at 0.1 to 3.0 mg/kg).

TCRdb's table, derived via immunoSEQ multiplex PCR, lists solely in-frame clones and lacks some. The data contain tens of thousands of clones, about 86% of them singletons. J gave up 1 base and V 11 bases, and 9 bases lay outside the gene matches. This CDR3 is built from 14 residues. Germline CDR1 and CDR2: SNHLY and FYNNEI. As for this clone: Its antigen is still unknown.

Sequences were derived from CD4+ or CD8+ T cells sorted from blood, sampled in a trial of the OX40 agonist ivuxolimab. This sequence joins TRBV2 and TRBJ2-3, with 7 bases lining up with TRBD2. The TCR was taken from an adult with an advanced solid tumor such as melanoma, head and neck, liver or kidney cancer. CDR3 region: CASGLAGGTDTQYF. DNA for the CDR3: TGTGCCTCCGGCCTGGCGGGGGGCACAGATACGCAGTATTTT. Variable domain in full (rest from reference TRBV2 and TRBJ2-3): EPEVTQTPSHQVTQMGQEVILRCVPISNHLYFYWYRQILGQKVEFLVSFYNNEISEKSEIFDDQFSVERPDGSNFTLKIRSTKLEDSAMYFCASGLAGGTDTQYFGPGTRLTVL.